This T cell receptor beta chain was recorded in a study of ipilimumab plus nivolumab after autologous stem cell transplantation. This clone was counted between two and nine times. Germline V gene sequence: CDR1 SGHRS, CDR2 YFSETQ. V gave up 1 base and J gave up 2 bases; unmatched junction bases: 3. The CDR3 is made up of 16 amino acids. Profiled with immunoSEQ multiplex PCR; TCRdb holds only in-frame clones, not every one. The sample carries tens of thousands of clones, nearly 75% recorded once. J is TRBJ2-6 and V is TRBV5-1, with 7 positions matching TRBD1. The sequence was obtained from a male donor with diffuse large B-cell lymphoma. The source material was PBMCs, sampled in a trial of ipilimumab plus nivolumab as post-transplant consolidation. Here the CDR3 reads CASSLQDRAGANVLTF. In DNA, the CDR3 is TGCGCCAGCAGCTTGCAAGACAGGGCTGGGGCCAACGTCCTGACTTTC.